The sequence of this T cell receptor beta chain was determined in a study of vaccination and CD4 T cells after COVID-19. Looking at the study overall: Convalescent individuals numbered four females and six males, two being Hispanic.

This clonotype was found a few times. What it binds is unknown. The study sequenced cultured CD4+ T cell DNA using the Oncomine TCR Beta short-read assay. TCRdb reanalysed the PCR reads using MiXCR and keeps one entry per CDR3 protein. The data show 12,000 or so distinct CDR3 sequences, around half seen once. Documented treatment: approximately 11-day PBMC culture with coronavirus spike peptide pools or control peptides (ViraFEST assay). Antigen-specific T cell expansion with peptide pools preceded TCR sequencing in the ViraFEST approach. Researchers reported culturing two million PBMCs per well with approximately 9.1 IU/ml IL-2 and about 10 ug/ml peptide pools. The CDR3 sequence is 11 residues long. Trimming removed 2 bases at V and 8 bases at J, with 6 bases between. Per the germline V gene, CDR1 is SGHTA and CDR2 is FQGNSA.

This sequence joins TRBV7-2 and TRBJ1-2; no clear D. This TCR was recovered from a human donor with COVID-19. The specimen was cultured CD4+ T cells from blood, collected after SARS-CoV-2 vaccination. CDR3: CASSLSSGYTF. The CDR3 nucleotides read TGTGCCAGCAGCTTAAGTAGCGGCTACACCTTC.